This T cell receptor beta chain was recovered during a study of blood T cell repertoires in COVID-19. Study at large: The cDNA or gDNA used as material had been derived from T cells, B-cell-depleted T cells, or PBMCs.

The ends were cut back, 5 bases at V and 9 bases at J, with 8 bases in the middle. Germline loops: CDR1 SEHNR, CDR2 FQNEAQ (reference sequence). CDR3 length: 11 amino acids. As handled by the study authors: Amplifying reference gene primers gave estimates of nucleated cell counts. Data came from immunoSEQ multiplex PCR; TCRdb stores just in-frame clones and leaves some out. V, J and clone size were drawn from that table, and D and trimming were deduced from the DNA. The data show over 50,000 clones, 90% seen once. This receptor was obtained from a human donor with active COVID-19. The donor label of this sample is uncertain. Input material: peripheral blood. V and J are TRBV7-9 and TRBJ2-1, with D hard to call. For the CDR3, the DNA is TGTGCCAGCAGCCCAGTATTTGAGCAGTTCTTC. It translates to CASSPVFEQFF.